The 25 T cell receptor beta chains below come from one sample, sequenced in a study of cytomegalovirus exposure and HLA in healthy donors. In the PCR, 60 Vbeta and 13 Jbeta primers were used. Clones were sequenced by immunoSEQ multiplex PCR, and TCRdb holds only the in-frame ones, with some missing. The sample has some 140,000 clones, 65% to 80% seen once. Sequencing was done on a sample of PBMCs. The receptors were gathered from a woman in her forties or fifties in good health and CMV-seropositive.

The rearrangement joins TRBV6-1 to TRBJ1-1; 8 bases agree with TRBD1. Germline V lookup: CDR1 MNHNS, CDR2 SASEGT. Trimming took 5 bases from V and 1 from J; bases not matched to a gene: 3. CDR3 length: 14 amino acids. The CDR3 DNA reads as TGTGCCAGCAGTCCCAGGGGGCCGAACACTGAAGCTTTCTTT. It codes for CASSPRGPNTEAFF.

The V call is TRBV5-6, the J call TRBJ2-1, with 9 bases matching TRBD2. The CDR3 sequence is 18 residues long. Unmatched junction bases numbered 7, after V lost 0 bases and J lost 0 bases. Germline CDR1 SGHDT, CDR2 YYEEEE. DNA of the CDR3: TGTGCCAGCAGCTTGGGCCTAGCGGGGCGTAGCTCCTACAATGAGCAGTTCTTC. Its protein product is CASSLGLAGRSSYNEQFF.

This chain links TRBV15 with TRBJ2-3; TRBD1 matches at 9 bases. The CDR3 consists of 17 residues. V gave up 6 bases and J gave up 0 bases; unmatched junction bases: 10. Germline V gives CDR1 LNHNV, CDR2 YYDKDF (reference sequence). The CDR3: CATSQGTGIPSTDTQYF. For the CDR3, the DNA is TGTGCCACCAGTCAGGGGACAGGGATTCCTAGCACAGATACGCAGTATTTT.

This rearrangement joins TRBV19 to TRBJ2-7, with 7 bases aligning to TRBD2. Trimming cost V 8 bases and J 0 bases; bases outside gene matches: 4. The germline V gene has CDR1 LNHDA and CDR2 SQIVND (reference sequence). This CDR3 spans 13 amino acids. In DNA form, the CDR3 reads TGTGCCAGTGGGAAGCGGGGCTCCTACGAGCAGTACTTC. Encoded protein: CASGKRGSYEQYF.

The chain couples TRBV6-5 to TRBJ1-5, with 10 positions matching TRBD1. V lost 6 bases and J lost 6; bases outside the gene matches: 8. Germline V CDR1 and CDR2: MNHEY, SVGAGI. The CDR3 runs 15 residues. The CDR3 sequence is CASSRTGGGGQPQHF. The CDR3 bases are TGTGCCAGCAGCCGGACAGGGGGTGGAGGTCAGCCCCAGCATTTT.

This chain connects TRBV11-2 to TRBJ1-1, with a weak D call TRBD1 (5 bases). The length of the CDR3 is 14 residues. Trimming took off 2 bases at V and 1 base at J, with 8 bases between the two ends. The germline CDR1 and CDR2 sequences are SGHAT and FQNNGV. This chain's CDR3 is CASSLQGGNTEAFF. The CDR3 coding sequence is TGTGCCAGCAGCTTACAGGGCGGGAACACTGAAGCTTTCTTT.

The CDR3 reads CASSLLTGSNTDTQYF. CDR3 DNA sequence: TGTGCCAGCAGTTTGCTTACAGGGTCCAACACAGATACGCAGTATTTT. The J gene is TRBJ2-3, the V gene TRBV28, with D possibly being TRBD1 (6 bases). Per the germline V gene, CDR1 is MDHEN and CDR2 is SYDVKM. The CDR3 has 16 residues. V was pared by 3 bases and J by 2 bases, with 15 bases between.

The V call is TRBV5-1, the J call TRBJ2-7; 14 nucleotides match TRBD2. Unmatched junction bases numbered 7, after V lost 4 bases and J lost 4 bases. This CDR3 comprises 16 residues. Germline CDR1 is SGHRS and CDR2 is YFSETQ. The CDR3 nucleotides read TGCGCCAGCAGCGGGGGACTAGCGGGGGCGTCATACGAGCAGTACTTC. Protein product: CASSGGLAGASYEQYF.

The rearrangement links TRBV7-9 to TRBJ1-5, with 7 bases identical to TRBD1. Trimming at V came to 3 bases and at J to 2 bases, leaving 4 bases not matched to a gene. Germline V gene lookup returns CDR1 SEHNR and CDR2 FQNEAQ (reference sequence). CDR3 size: 15 residues. The CDR3: CASSLDGQGNQPQHF. CDR3 bases: TGTGCCAGCAGCTTGGACGGACAGGGCAATCAGCCCCAGCATTTT. The full variable domain, completed using reference TRBV7-9 and TRBJ1-5, is DTGVSQNPRHKITKRGQNVTFRCDPISEHNRLYWYRQTLGQGPEFLTYFQNEAQLEKSRLLSDRFSAERPKGSFSTLEIQRTEQGDSAMYLCASSLDGQGNQPQHFGDGTRLSIL.

This rearrangement joins TRBV7-6 to TRBJ1-2; D might be TRBD1 (6 bases). Germline V gene data show CDR1 as SGHVS and CDR2 as FNYEAQ. The CDR3 spans 15 residues. V lost 4 bases to trimming and J lost 6 bases, with 18 bases between them. The CDR3 region has the DNA TGTGCCAGCAGCTCAAATCAGGGGATGAGGGATGGCTACACCTTC. This translates into CASSSNQGMRDGYTF. The full variable domain, its missing parts supplied by reference TRBV7-6 and TRBJ1-2, is GAGVSQSPRYKVTKRGQDVALRCDPISGHVSLYWYRQALGQGPEFLTYFNYEAQQDKSGLPNDRFSAERPEGSISTLTIQRTEQRDSAMYRCASSSNQGMRDGYTFGSGTRLTVV.

J is TRBJ1-1 and V is TRBV19; D unresolved. The CDR3 is 13 amino acids. Trimming shortened V by 6 bases and J by 1 base, and 9 bases separated the two germline ends. Germline values: CDR1 LNHDA, CDR2 SQIVND (reference sequence). CDR3 nucleotides: TGTGCCAGTAGCCTAGGCACGAACACTGAAGCTTTCTTT. It translates to CASSLGTNTEAFF.

This clone was seen once. The chain recombines TRBV18 with TRBJ1-3; perhaps TRBD1 as D (6 bases). Germline V gives CDR1 KGHSH, CDR2 LQKENI. Trimming left V 2 bases short and J 0 bases short, with 8 bases between. The CDR3 has 15 amino acids. The CDR3 DNA is TGTGCCAGCTCACCAACAGGGAGCTCTGGAAACACCATATATTTT. Protein product: CASSPTGSSGNTIYF.

J is TRBJ2-5 and V is TRBV27; weak D call: TRBD2 (5 bases). Trimming took off 9 bases at V and 11 bases at J, with 28 bases between the two ends. The CDR3 consists of 15 residues. The germline CDR1 and CDR2 sequences are MNHEY and SMNVEV (reference sequence). The CDR3 loop reads CASRPFLGDLVRQYF. CDR3 DNA sequence: TGTGCCAGTCGCCCCTTCCTCGGGGATCTCGTCCGGCAGTACTTC.

CDR3 residues: CASSFTGNTGELFF. For the CDR3, the DNA is TGTGCCAGCAGCTTTACAGGGAACACCGGGGAGCTGTTTTTT. The chain employs TRBV5-8 and TRBJ2-2; possibly TRBD1 for D (5 bases). This CDR3 region has 14 residues. The germline V gene has CDR1 SGHTS and CDR2 YDEGEE. With 2 bases removed from V and 1 base from J, the gap between germline ends came to 6 bases. Full variable domain (missing parts from reference TRBV5-8 and TRBJ2-2): EAGVTQSPTHLIKTRGQQATLRCSPISGHTSVYWYQQALGLGLQFLLWYDEGEERNRGNFPPRFSGRQFPNYSSELNVNALELEDSALYLCASSFTGNTGELFFGEGSRLTVL.

This chain joins TRBV6-6 and TRBJ1-1, with D tentatively TRBD1 (6 bases). From germline, CDR1 is MNHNY and CDR2 SVGAGI (reference sequence). This CDR3 contains 13 residues. V dropped 5 bases and J dropped 7 bases, with 14 bases sitting between them. The DNA of the CDR3 is TGTGCCAGCAGTCCCCGGGACATGGTTGAAGCTTTCTTT. Amino acids: CASSPRDMVEAFF.

As DNA, the CDR3 is TGTGCCAGCAGCTTAGCGCGTTTCGGACTAGCGGGATCCGGTGGGCAGTTCTTC. Translation gives CASSLARFGLAGSGGQFF. The V gene is TRBV7-8, the J gene TRBJ2-1; 12 nucleotides match TRBD2. The CDR3 length is 18 residues. Germline loops: CDR1 SGHVS, CDR2 FQNEAQ. V was clipped by 0 bases and J by 12 bases; unmatched bases: 15.

This clone came up a few times. V usage is TRBV6-4 and J usage is TRBJ2-3; 11 bases are a match to TRBD2. The CDR3 extends over 14 amino acids. CDR1 is MRHNA and CDR2 is SNTAGT in the germline V gene. Germline trimming cut 5 bases from V and 5 bases from J; bases unmatched to any gene: 3. The DNA of the CDR3 is TGTGCCAGCAGTCCTAGCGGGGGGATAGATACGCAGTATTTT. Encoded protein: CASSPSGGIDTQYF.

V gene TRBV4-1 combines with J gene TRBJ1-5; D gene ambiguous. Germline V CDR1 and CDR2: MGHRA, YSYEKL. The CDR3 has 17 amino acids. V was clipped by 4 bases and J by 0 bases, with 16 bases between them. The CDR3 spells CASSPHGEAYSNQPQHF. As DNA, the CDR3 is TGCGCCAGCAGCCCCCACGGGGAGGCGTATAGCAATCAGCCCCAGCATTTT.

This clone has more than one count but fewer than ten. V and J are TRBV9 and TRBJ2-3, with 9 bases lining up with TRBD2. There are 15 residues in the CDR3. The germline V gene encodes CDR1 SGDLS and CDR2 YYNGEE. The J segment lost 7 bases and the V segment lost 0 bases, leaving 6 bases of the junction unmatched. DNA of the CDR3: TGTGCCAGCAGCGTAGTGGCTAGCGGGGAAAATACGCAGTATTTT. This codes for CASSVVASGENTQYF.

The chain is built from TRBV30 and TRBJ2-7, with D possibly TRBD1 on 6 matching bases. With 5 bases removed from V and 0 bases from J, the gap between germline ends came to 8 bases. Per germline, CDR1 GTSNPN and CDR2 SVGIG (reference sequence). The CDR3 has 12 residues. The CDR3 sequence: CAWGGVSYEQYF. CDR3 bases: TGTGCCTGGGGGGGCGTCTCCTACGAGCAGTACTTC.

The rearrangement links TRBV5-6 to TRBJ2-7; 9 nucleotides align to TRBD1. The ends lost 0 bases at V and 3 bases at J; junction bases unmatched: 7. Germline V gene sequence: CDR1 SGHDT, CDR2 YYEEEE. There are 16 residues in the CDR3. CDR3 sequence (DNA): TGTGCCAGCAGCTTGGTTGACCGGGACAGGGTCTACGAGCAGTACTTC. Protein product: CASSLVDRDRVYEQYF.

The gene calls are TRBV7-9 and TRBJ2-2; 8 bases align to TRBD2. The CDR3 loop spans 15 amino acids. With 5 bases clipped from V and 3 bases from J, the junction kept 5 bases outside the gene matches. Germline V gene sequence: CDR1 SEHNR, CDR2 FQNEAQ (reference sequence). CDR3 in DNA: TGTGCCAGCAGCCCGGGGCGGGGGGACACCGGGGAGCTGTTTTTT. Encoded protein: CASSPGRGDTGELFF. Filled out from reference TRBV7-9 and TRBJ2-2, the complete variable domain reads DTGVSQNPRHKITKRGQNVTFRCDPISEHNRLYWYRQTLGQGPEFLTYFQNEAQLEKSRLLSDRFSAERPKGSFSTLEIQRTEQGDSAMYLCASSPGRGDTGELFFGEGSRLTVL.

This clone came up once. The gene calls are TRBV19 and TRBJ2-3; 10 nucleotides match TRBD2. CDR3 length: 16 amino acids. J lost 4 bases, V lost 5 bases, and 9 bases had no gene match. The V gene's germline CDR1 is LNHDA and CDR2 SQIVND (reference sequence). CDR3 coding DNA: TGTGCCAGTAGTGCCGCTGGAGCGGGGGGGCCAGATACGCAGTATTTT. It translates to CASSAAGAGGPDTQYF. Drawing the rest from reference TRBV19 and TRBJ2-3, the complete variable domain is DGGITQSPKYLFRKEGQNVTLSCEQNLNHDAMYWYRQDPGQGLRLIYYSQIVNDFQKGDIAEGYSVSREKKESFPLTVTSAQKNPTAFYLCASSAAGAGGPDTQYFGPGTRLTVL.

In its sample, this clone was seen once. The chain is built from TRBV28 and TRBJ1-5, with 7 bases aligning to TRBD1. CDR1 and CDR2 from the germline V gene are MDHEN and SYDVKM. This CDR3 contains 16 residues. Germline trimming cut 7 bases from V and 5 bases from J; bases unmatched to any gene: 14. CDR3 protein: CASTLNPGTDYQPQHF. CDR3 DNA: TGTGCCAGCACACTCAACCCCGGGACAGATTATCAGCCCCAGCATTTT.

J is TRBJ1-5 and V is TRBV12-1; the D segment call TRBD1 is taken from the table without a DNA check. TRBV12-1 is designated a pseudogene. The CDR3 sequence is 16 residues long. The CDR3: CASSPTSGTGVQPQHF. Written as DNA, the CDR3 is TGTGCCAGCAGCCCCACCTCCGGGACAGGGGTTCAGCCCCAGCATTTT.